The T cell receptor (beta chain) described here comes from a study of identical twins' blood T cells. Study-level results: Twins shared more top CDR3 clonotypes than unrelated donors did.

TCRdb called the 5' RACE reads again in MiXCR, with one record for every CDR3 protein. The repertoire holds 350,000 to 400,000 distinct CDR3 sequences, with roughly 28% as singletons. The germline CDR1 and CDR2 sequences are DFQATT and SNEGSKA (reference sequence). Trimming cost V 3 bases and J 1 base, with 12 bases left between them. The CDR3 consists of 14 residues. Likely shared infections and vaccines: all three twin pairs were reared together. A word on this clonotype: The antigen is unknown.

Sequenced sample: PBMCs. This clonotype was sampled from a woman aged 18-50 years in good health. The gene calls are TRBV20-1 and TRBJ1-1, with a possible D match to TRBD1 (6 bases). The CDR3 nucleotides are TGCAGTGCTAGCGCCGGGGGCTCGAACACTGAAGCTTTCTTT. Its translation is CSASAGGSNTEAFF.